This T cell receptor beta chain was retrieved from a study of blood T cells in healthy people across ages. Next came a second PCR, run for about 6 to 11 cycles, which used a sample-barcoded 5' primer along with a J-beta primer mix. TCRdb recomputed calls from the 5' RACE reads with MiXCR, one row per CDR3 protein. The data show about 970,000 distinct CDR3 sequences, roughly 51% seen once. Sample donors were healthy Caucasian individuals that came from Russia, aged roughly 6 to 100. In this sample, this clonotype turned up a few times. Its antigen is unknown. Germline lookup yields CDR1 SGHRS and CDR2 YFSETQ. V lost 0 bases to trimming and J lost 3 bases; unmatched junction nucleotides: 2. The CDR3 length is 14 residues. Study results and limitations: It was not known whether donors were CMV positive (a possible confounder of expanded clonotype changes).

The genes are TRBV5-1 and TRBJ2-5, with 7 bases that match TRBD1. The sample consisted of blood. The sequence was obtained from a woman aged 60-75 years in good health. This CDR3 reads CASSLGTGKETQYF. Written as DNA, the CDR3 is TGCGCCAGCAGCTTGGGGACAGGAAAAGAGACCCAGTACTTC.